This T cell receptor (beta chain) was sequenced in a study of pediatric ulcerative colitis. In germline, CDR1 is LNHDA, CDR2 SQIVND (reference sequence). The CDR3 is made up of 11 amino acids. Trimming took 5 bases from V and 5 from J, leaving 4 bases between them. Generated by immunoSEQ multiplex PCR, the TCRdb table keeps only in-frame clones and is missing some. Here the sample spans around 65,000 clones, more than 60% being singletons. V is TRBV19 and J is TRBJ2-1; D call uncertain. Source material: blood. The TCR was taken from a boy between 10 and 17 years old with moderate ulcerative colitis. In DNA, the CDR3 is TGTGCCAGTAGTCGCAACAATGAGCAGTTCTTC. This encodes CASSRNNEQFF.